This entry concerns a single TCR beta chain. Its antigen is not identified. This sample is drawn from a study of T cells after yellow fever vaccination. Findings and caveats of the study: The presence of abundant clonotypes contaminating from the bulk population was possible in FACS-sorted repertoires. A small proportion of clonotypes was detected in both the CD4 and CD8 compartments.

The TCR cDNA carried a universal primer site and UMIs from 5'RACE template switching. TCRdb re-derived calls from the 5' RACE reads in MiXCR, one entry per CDR3 protein. Of 450,000 to 600,000 distinct CDR3 sequences listed, less than 20% are singletons. CDR3 length equals 12 residues. The germline gives CDR1 DFQATT, CDR2 SNEGSKA (reference sequence). Trimming shortened V by 5 bases and J by 9 bases, and 15 bases separated the two germline ends. The clonotype was recovered from a man aged 18-30 years who received the YFV17D yellow fever vaccine. The V gene is TRBV20-1, the J gene TRBJ2-3; no clear D. Sequenced material: PBMCs, taken 5 days after the first yellow fever vaccination. The CDR3 here is CSAGPPSGTQYF. The CDR3 region has the DNA TGCAGTGCTGGGCCTCCCTCGGGCACGCAGTATTTT.